Below, 25 T cell receptor beta chains from the same sample are listed, as sequenced in a study of PD-1 blockade in mismatch repair-deficient tumors (dated by TCRdb to about 2017). Libraries were built with the immunoSEQ multiplex PCR assay. The immuneACCESS repertoire file appears here via TCRdb, limited to in-frame rearrangements. These files lack a portion of the clones; in checked studies, under half of the deficit traces to unresolved V genes, and the cause of the others is not known. For this sample the table gives under 40,000 clones, of which over 70% were detected only once. In total, the top ten clones hold approximately 0.98% of the sample. The sequencing here drew on PBMCs, taken about 40 weeks after starting pembrolizumab. The receptors come from an adult with mismatch repair-deficient cancer.

J is TRBJ1-1 and V is TRBV27; weak D call: TRBD1 (6 bases). Trimming removed 5 bases at V and 9 bases at J, with 19 bases between. This CDR3 has 14 amino acids. CDR1 is MNHEY, CDR2 SMNVEV, per germline (reference sequence). This CDR3 reads CASSPLRDNEKAFF. Here the CDR3 DNA reads TGTGCCAGCAGTCCGCTCCGGGACAACGAAAAAGCTTTCTTT.

The chain has TRBV9 and TRBJ1-1; D remains unclear. The CDR3 consists of 14 residues. The ends were cut back, 4 bases at V and 2 bases at J, with 12 bases in the middle. CDR1 is SGDLS and CDR2 is YYNGEE in the germline V gene. The CDR3 bases are TGTGCCAGCAGCAGGCGGAACGTTAACACTGAAGCTTTCTTT. Amino acids: CASSRRNVNTEAFF.

V usage is TRBV7-3 and J usage is TRBJ2-1, with 10 bases aligning to TRBD2. The germline gives CDR1 SGHTA, CDR2 FQGTGA. Unmatched junction bases numbered 11, after V lost 6 bases and J lost 9 bases. CDR3 length: 15 amino acids. In nucleotides, the CDR3 is TGTGCCAGCAGGCCTCTAGCGGGAGCCCGGGGTGAGCAGTTCTTC. Protein product: CASRPLAGARGEQFF. Variable domain in full (rest from reference TRBV7-3 and TRBJ2-1): GAGVSQTPSNKVTEKGKYVELRCDPISGHTALYWYRQSLGQGPEFLIYFQGTGAADDSGLPNDRFFAVRPEGSVSTLKIQRTERGDSAVYLCASRPLAGARGEQFFGPGTRLTVL.

This clone was recorded once. V usage is TRBV5-1 and J usage is TRBJ2-2; TRBD1 aligns across 7 bases. After removal of 0 bases from V and 3 bases from J, the junction contained 2 bases not matched to a gene. The CDR3 is made up of 15 amino acids. Germline V gives CDR1 SGHRS, CDR2 YFSETQ. In DNA form, the CDR3 reads TGCGCCAGCAGCTTGGAGGGGGCGGACACCGGGGAGCTGTTTTTT. Its protein product is CASSLEGADTGELFF.

This clone was counted between two and nine times. The CDR3 DNA follows: TGTGCCAGCAAAAGACAGGGGGCCTACGAGCAGTACTTC. This translates into CASKRQGAYEQYF. The chain links TRBV27 to TRBJ2-7, with 9 bases lining up with TRBD1. This CDR3 comprises 13 residues. Looked up from germline, CDR1 is MNHEY and CDR2 is SMNVEV (reference sequence). V dropped 7 bases and J dropped 2; count of bases not matched to a gene: 3.

This clone turned up a few times. V usage is TRBV9 and J usage is TRBJ1-6; possible D gene TRBD1, 5 bases. The germline CDR1 and CDR2 sequences are SGDLS and YYNGEE. The CDR3 length is 15 residues. Trimming pared 3 bases from V and 5 bases from J, leaving 12 bases between. This CDR3 is CASSGGTLHNSPLHF. As DNA, the CDR3 is TGTGCCAGCAGCGGGGGCACTTTACATAATTCACCCCTCCACTTT. The full variable domain, completed using reference TRBV9 and TRBJ1-6, is DSGVTQTPKHLITATGQRVTLRCSPRSGDLSVYWYQQSLDQGLQFLIQYYNGEERAKGNILERFSAQQFPDLHSELNLSSLELGDSALYFCASSGGTLHNSPLHFGNGTRLTVT.

The V and J genes are TRBV28 and TRBJ2-7, with D hard to call. Trimming cost V 4 bases and J 4 bases, with 5 bases left between them. CDR3 length equals 11 residues. The V gene's germline CDR1 is MDHEN and CDR2 SYDVKM. The CDR3 coding sequence is TGTGCCAGCAGTTCGAGGTACGAGCAGTACTTC. This encodes CASSSRYEQYF. The whole variable domain, remainder taken from reference TRBV28 and TRBJ2-7, is DVKVTQSSRYLVKRTGEKVFLECVQDMDHENMFWYRQDPGLGLRLIYFSYDVKMKEKGDIPEGYSVSREKKERFSLILESASTNQTSMYLCASSSRYEQYFGPGTRLTVT.

This CDR3 is CASSWTGVGNTIYF. The CDR3 bases are TGTGCCAGCAGCTGGACAGGGGTAGGAAACACCATATATTTT. This chain connects TRBV5-4 to TRBJ1-3, with 9 bases fitting TRBD1. J was trimmed by 4 bases and V by 3 bases; bases with no gene match: 2. From germline, CDR1 is SGHNT and CDR2 YYREEE (reference sequence). This CDR3 region has 14 residues.

The chain has TRBV5-1 and TRBJ1-1; 7 positions match TRBD1. V gave up 6 bases and J gave up 0 bases; unmatched junction bases: 11. The CDR3 consists of 16 residues. CDR1 is SGHRS, CDR2 YFSETQ, per germline. The CDR3 spells CASNPVRTGMNTEAFF. In DNA form, the CDR3 reads TGCGCCAGCAACCCAGTCCGGACAGGTATGAACACTGAAGCTTTCTTT. The full variable domain, completed using reference TRBV5-1 and TRBJ1-1, is KAGVTQTPRYLIKTRGQQVTLSCSPISGHRSVSWYQQTPGQGLQFLFEYFSETQRNKGNFPGRFSGRQFSNSRSEMNVSTLELGDSALYLCASNPVRTGMNTEAFFGQGTRLTVV.

The chain carries TRBV28 and TRBJ2-1; D unclear. Germline CDR1 MDHEN, CDR2 SYDVKM. Trimming pared 0 bases from V and 0 bases from J, leaving 3 bases between. The length of the CDR3 is 14 residues. The CDR3 protein is CASSLWASYNEQFF. In DNA form, the CDR3 reads TGTGCCAGCAGTTTATGGGCCTCCTACAATGAGCAGTTCTTC.

The J gene is TRBJ2-3, the V gene TRBV14; TRBD2 agrees at 10 bases. The CDR3 runs to 18 residues. In germline, CDR1 is SGHDN, CDR2 FVKESK. V trimming: 5 bases; J trimming: 1 base; junction bases outside the gene matches: 12. Here the CDR3 reads CASSSAIAGGSGTDTQYF. The CDR3 DNA is TGTGCCAGCAGCTCCGCGATAGCGGGAGGTTCAGGCACAGATACGCAGTATTTT.

A note on this clone: The sample has other DNA sequences that encode this CDR3 too. This chain connects TRBV5-6 to TRBJ2-1; 10 bases are shared with TRBD2. Germline CDR1 is SGHDT and CDR2 is YYEEEE. The CDR3 runs 18 residues. After removal of 3 bases from V and 3 bases from J, the junction contained 12 bases not matched to a gene. CDR3 region: CASSSGLAGVTFYNEQFF. The DNA of the CDR3 is TGTGCCAGCAGCTCAGGGCTAGCGGGAGTCACATTCTACAATGAGCAGTTCTTC.

The chain has TRBV6-4 and TRBJ2-1, with D possibly matching TRBD1 (5 bases). With 3 bases removed from V and 8 bases from J, the gap between germline ends came to 14 bases. In germline, CDR1 is MRHNA, CDR2 SNTAGT. This CDR3 is 14 amino acids long. The CDR3 loop is CASSEGRDIDEQFF. DNA of the CDR3: TGTGCCAGCAGTGAGGGGCGCGATATCGATGAGCAGTTCTTC.

The rearrangement links TRBV6-5 to TRBJ2-7; 8 bases align to TRBD1. CDR1 and CDR2 (germline): MNHEY, SVGAGI. This CDR3 comprises 13 residues. With V trimmed by 7 bases and J by 2 bases, 4 bases remained unmatched. The CDR3 here is CASIGTGAYEQYF. Here the CDR3 DNA reads TGTGCCAGCATTGGGACAGGTGCCTACGAGCAGTACTTC.

This clone was observed a few times. The same CDR3 also results from other DNA sequences found in this sample. This sequence joins TRBV30 and TRBJ2-7; 10 nucleotides agree with TRBD1. The CDR3 totals 15 residues. Germline loops: CDR1 GTSNPN, CDR2 SVGIG (reference sequence). The ends lost 0 bases at V and 1 base at J; junction bases unmatched: 3. CDR3 DNA: TGTGCCTGGAGTGTAACGGGACAGGGGTCCTACGAGCAGTACTTC. It encodes CAWSVTGQGSYEQYF. Combining the CDR3 with reference TRBV30 and TRBJ2-7 gives the whole variable domain SQTIHQWPATLVQPVGSPLSLECTVEGTSNPNLYWYRQAAGRGLQLLFYSVGIGQISSEVPQNLSASRPQDRQFILSSKKLLLSDSGFYLCAWSVTGQGSYEQYFGPGTRLTVT.

The table lists this clone with a count of one. The chain uses TRBV30 and TRBJ2-1, with 10 bases aligning to TRBD2. J gave up 9 bases and V 3 bases, and 11 bases lay outside the gene matches. Germline CDR1 is GTSNPN and CDR2 is SVGIG (reference sequence). CDR3 length equals 15 residues. The CDR3 DNA sequence: TGTGCCTGGAGGCCCAAAGGAGCGGGAGGGCTTGAGCAGTTCTTC. Translating gives CAWRPKGAGGLEQFF.

The chain uses TRBV6-5 and TRBJ1-1; D is unresolved. The CDR3 is 12 amino acids. Trimming pared 7 bases from V and 0 bases from J, leaving 6 bases between. CDR1 MNHEY and CDR2 SVGAGI come from the germline V gene. In nucleotides, the CDR3 is TGTGCCAGCATTGCAGTGAACACTGAAGCTTTCTTT. Amino acids: CASIAVNTEAFF.

The V gene is TRBV30, the J gene TRBJ1-2; D is undetermined. V lost 2 bases and J lost 4, with 5 bases in between. Per germline, CDR1 GTSNPN and CDR2 SVGIG (reference sequence). The CDR3 loop spans 11 amino acids. The CDR3 DNA follows: TGTGCCTGGAGTAGCCTCTATGGCTACACCTTC. Protein sequence: CAWSSLYGYTF.

This clone was observed a handful of times. The chain couples TRBV6-5 to TRBJ2-7; 7 positions agree with TRBD1. CDR1 and CDR2 (germline): MNHEY, SVGAGI. This CDR3 contains 13 residues. The trim removed 2 bases at V and 3 bases at J, leaving 1 base unmatched. As DNA, the CDR3 is TGTGCCAGCAGTTACAGACAGGGCTACGAGCAGTACTTC. Translating gives CASSYRQGYEQYF.

This chain joins TRBV30 and TRBJ1-3; a weak D match, TRBD1 (6 bases). Germline CDR1 and CDR2: GTSNPN and SVGIG (reference sequence). The CDR3 has 13 residues. The V gene lost 4 bases and the J gene lost 4 bases, with 11 bases spanning the gap. CDR3: CAWTGGTGNTIYF. CDR3 in DNA: TGTGCCTGGACTGGGGGCACAGGAAACACCATATATTTT.

This clone is labeled as medium-sized. The V call is TRBV28, the J call TRBJ2-7; D possibly corresponds to TRBD2 (6 bases). The ends were cut back, 2 bases at V and 7 bases at J, with 18 bases in the middle. The germline V gene encodes CDR1 MDHEN and CDR2 SYDVKM. The CDR3 loop spans 15 amino acids. The CDR3: CASSLINLLAQEQYF. DNA of the CDR3: TGTGCCAGCAGTTTAATCAACCTACTAGCTCAAGAGCAGTACTTC.

The CDR3 protein is CASSLKSGWSSYNEQFF. The CDR3 nucleotides are TGTGCCAGCAGCTTAAAAAGCGGGTGGAGCTCCTACAATGAGCAGTTCTTC. J is TRBJ2-1 and V is TRBV7-2; D possibly corresponds to TRBD2 (6 bases). Trimming took off 2 bases at V and 0 bases at J, with 14 bases between the two ends. Germline CDR1 SGHTA, CDR2 FQGNSA. The CDR3 runs 17 residues.

The rearrangement links TRBV11-2 to TRBJ2-1, with 7 bases matching TRBD2. Trimming removed 0 bases from V and 0 bases from J; junction bases left unmatched: 11. CDR1 is SGHAT and CDR2 is FQNNGV in the germline V gene. The CDR3 length is 19 residues. DNA for the CDR3: TGTGCCAGCAGCTTAGATGTGGGAGGGATTATTAACTCCTACAATGAGCAGTTCTTC. This sequence encodes CASSLDVGGIINSYNEQFF.

V gene TRBV6-1 combines with J gene TRBJ1-2, with 10 bases fitting TRBD1. Germline CDR1 reads MNHNS; CDR2 reads SASEGT. There are 14 residues in the CDR3. J was trimmed by 6 bases and V by 5 bases; bases with no gene match: 6. The chain's CDR3 is CASSMTGGRDGYTF. DNA for the CDR3: TGTGCCAGCAGTATGACAGGGGGCAGGGATGGCTACACCTTC.

With respect to this clone: Distinct nucleotide sequences in the sample also encode this CDR3. This chain links TRBV28 with TRBJ2-7; D perhaps matches TRBD1 (5 bases). Looked up from germline, CDR1 is MDHEN and CDR2 is SYDVKM. V lost 5 bases and J lost 3, with 8 bases in between. This CDR3 has 12 residues. The CDR3 spells CASSLQGYEQYF. Written as DNA, the CDR3 is TGTGCCAGCAGTCTCCAGGGCTACGAGCAGTACTTC.